This T cell receptor (beta chain) was obtained from a study of liver allograft versus peripheral blood T cells. Study-level background: Transplanted-liver T cell receptor repertoires were compared with recipients' peripheral blood repertoires. Overall study results and limits: Peripheral blood repertoires reportedly differed from the T cell receptor repertoires found inside liver allografts.

This clonotype occurred many times. Antigen unknown. TCRdb passed the reads through MiXCR, listing each CDR3 protein once. The sample has 9,000 to 13,000 distinct CDR3 sequences, less than 30% seen once; the top ten hold around 1.4%. The CDR3 loop spans 15 amino acids. Per the germline V gene, CDR1 is KGHSH and CDR2 is LQKENI. J gave up 5 bases and V 0 bases, and 3 bases lay outside the gene matches. The sequence came from a human patient who had a liver transplant. Some T cells may trace back to the graft donor. This chain connects TRBV18 to TRBJ2-5, with TRBD1 matching 10 bases. The CDR3 bases are TGTGCCAGCTCACCACCCTCGGGACAGGGGGAGACCCAGTACTTC. It codes for CASSPPSGQGETQYF.